The TCR beta chain under discussion was sequenced for a study of blood T cell repertoires in COVID-19. About the study: Some COVID-19 samples were acute and others convalescent; all came from the United States, Italy and Spain. PBMCs, B-cell-depleted T cells, or T cells provided the cDNA or gDNA that made up the material.

Trimming cost V 4 bases and J 0 bases, with 12 bases left between them. Germline CDR1 SGHRS, CDR2 YFSETQ. This CDR3 contains 15 residues. Source study methods: Amplification with reference gene primers provided the estimates of nucleated cell counts. Clones were sequenced by immunoSEQ multiplex PCR, and TCRdb holds only the in-frame ones, with some missing. The V and J calls and the clone size are those of that table, but D and trimming were determined from the DNA. The data show some 110,000 clones, with roughly 79% seen just once and 9.4% held by the top ten. J is TRBJ2-3 and V is TRBV5-1, with D perhaps matching TRBD2 (6 bases). The receptor was isolated from a woman in her sixties or seventies with acute or convalescent COVID-19. The specimen was peripheral blood. The CDR3 loop reads CASSTDGTSTDTQYF. CDR3 nucleotides: TGCGCCAGCAGCACAGACGGGACTAGCACAGATACGCAGTATTTT.